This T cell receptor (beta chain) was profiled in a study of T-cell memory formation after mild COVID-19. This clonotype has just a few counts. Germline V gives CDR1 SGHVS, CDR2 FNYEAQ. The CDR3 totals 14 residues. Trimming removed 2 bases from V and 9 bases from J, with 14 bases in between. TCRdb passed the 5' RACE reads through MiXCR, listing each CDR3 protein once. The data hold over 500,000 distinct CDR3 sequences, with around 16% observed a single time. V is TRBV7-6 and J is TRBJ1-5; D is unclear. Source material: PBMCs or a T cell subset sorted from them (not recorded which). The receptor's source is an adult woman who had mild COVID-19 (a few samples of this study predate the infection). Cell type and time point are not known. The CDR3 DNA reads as TGTGCCAGCAGCTTAAGGCAGGACTTTGGGCCCCAGCATTTT. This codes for CASSLRQDFGPQHF.